This is a list of T cell receptor beta chains from one sample in a study of T cells in Graves' hyperthyroidism and ophthalmopathy. Each CDR3 protein gets one entry after TCRdb re-called the multiplex PCR reads with MiXCR. The sample shows 690,000 or so distinct CDR3 sequences, roughly 20% of them seen only once. The material sequenced was blood. These receptors came from a woman between 50 and 59 years old with Graves' hyperthyroidism that later progressed to Graves' ophthalmopathy. CDR3s include the opening cysteine and the closing phenylalanine or tryptophan. The D gene is left open where the match is weak. Not all rows give a size; the values are once, few, many and, for expanded clones, a class.

- TRBJ2-7 TRBD1 16 TRBV4-1 CASSQVVWTGDYEQYF
- TRBJ2-1 TRBD1 14 TRBV12-3/TRBV12-4 CASTPGQLQYEQFF
- TRBJ1-5 - 14 TRBV19 CASSPRDTQGPQHF
- TRBJ2-1 TRBD1 16 TRBV28 CASSFRPGQGNNEQFF
many TRBJ2-7 TRBD1 15 TRBV2 CASKPETGDSYEQYF
many TRBJ2-7 - 14 TRBV20-1 CSARQTPGLYEQYF
many TRBJ2-7 TRBD2 16 TRBV5-1 CASSFTLAGGTYEQYF
- TRBJ2-2 TRBD1 14 TRBV6-4 CASRTGTGTGELFF
- TRBJ2-2 TRBD1 20 TRBV7-9 CASSLGPWTGGEGSTGELFF
many TRBJ2-5 TRBD2 17 TRBV6-6 CASSYSSSGGVSETQYF
- TRBJ2-5 TRBD2 15 TRBV4-2 CASSLPTSGFGTQYF
many TRBJ1-1 - 16 TRBV6-6 CASSYSNPPMNTEAFF
- TRBJ2-1 - 14 TRBV6-6 CASSYSLGLDEQFF
many TRBJ2-5 TRBD1 14 TRBV20-1 CSAGYGQGQETQYF
few TRBJ1-6 - 15 TRBV20-1 CSAREPGRANSPLHF
many TRBJ1-5 TRBD1 16 TRBV6-1 CASSQTRQGPLQPQHF
few TRBJ1-2 - 15 TRBV4-1 CASSQDRDPENGYTF
many TRBJ2-7 - 15 TRBV5-1 CASTISGTGDYEQYF
- TRBJ1-5 - 15 TRBV13 CASKSGGNSNQPQHF
- TRBJ2-1 TRBD1 14 TRBV7-8 CASGRTGSYNEQFF
few TRBJ2-1 TRBD2 14 TRBV7-2 CASSLDAGGGEQFF
many TRBJ2-5 - 13 TRBV6-2/TRBV6-3 CASSYGGSETQYF
many TRBJ2-7 TRBD1 15 TRBV20-1 CSAAHGTGGNYEQYF
many TRBJ1-5 - 13 TRBV3-1 CASSPLRNQPQHF
many TRBJ2-1 - 13 TRBV5-6 CASSLDYYNEQFF
- TRBJ2-3 - 14 TRBV6-2/TRBV6-3 CASRKGTAYDTQYF
many TRBJ1-2 - 12 TRBV6-1 CASSEASGRYTF
many TRBJ1-4 - 15 TRBV2 CASSESGRVGGKLFF
- TRBJ2-2 - 16 TRBV10-3 CAISVTGTPDTGELFF
many TRBJ2-1 - 12 TRBV30 CAWKTGISEQFF
- TRBJ2-5 TRBD1 17 TRBV11-2 CASSETRAGGGKETQYF
many TRBJ2-2 - 15 TRBV12-3/TRBV12-4 CASSLTGANTGELFF
- TRBJ1-3 TRBD1 16 TRBV6-2/TRBV6-3 CASSYSWGTAGNTIYF
many TRBJ2-2 - 13 TRBV2 CASSLIGGGELFF
- TRBJ2-7 TRBD2 17 TRBV7-2 CASSTRVAGGGGYEQYF
many TRBJ1-6 - 14 TRBV5-1 CASSEDTYNSPLHF